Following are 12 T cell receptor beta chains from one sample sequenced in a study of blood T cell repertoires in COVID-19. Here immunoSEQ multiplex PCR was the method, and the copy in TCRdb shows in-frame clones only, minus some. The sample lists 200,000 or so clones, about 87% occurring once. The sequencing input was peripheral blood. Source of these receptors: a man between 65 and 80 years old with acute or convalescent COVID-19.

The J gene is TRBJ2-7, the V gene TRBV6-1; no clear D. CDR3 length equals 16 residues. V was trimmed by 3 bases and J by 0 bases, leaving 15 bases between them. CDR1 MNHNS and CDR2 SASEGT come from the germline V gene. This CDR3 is CASSDIGLTLSYEQYF. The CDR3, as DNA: TGTGCCAGCAGTGACATCGGGTTAACCCTCTCCTACGAGCAGTACTTC.

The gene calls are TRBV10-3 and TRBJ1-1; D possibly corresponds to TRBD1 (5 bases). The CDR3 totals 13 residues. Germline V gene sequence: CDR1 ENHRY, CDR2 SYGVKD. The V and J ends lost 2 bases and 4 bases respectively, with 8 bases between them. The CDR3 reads CAISERGFTEAFF. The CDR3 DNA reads TGTGCCATCAGTGAGAGGGGCTTCACTGAAGCTTTCTTT.

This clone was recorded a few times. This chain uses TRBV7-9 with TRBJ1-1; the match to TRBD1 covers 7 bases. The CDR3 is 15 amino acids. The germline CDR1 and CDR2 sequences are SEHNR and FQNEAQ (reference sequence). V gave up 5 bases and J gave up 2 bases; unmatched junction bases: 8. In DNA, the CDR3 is TGTGCCAGCAGCAAGCGACAGGGTGGTAACACTGAAGCTTTCTTT. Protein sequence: CASSKRQGGNTEAFF.

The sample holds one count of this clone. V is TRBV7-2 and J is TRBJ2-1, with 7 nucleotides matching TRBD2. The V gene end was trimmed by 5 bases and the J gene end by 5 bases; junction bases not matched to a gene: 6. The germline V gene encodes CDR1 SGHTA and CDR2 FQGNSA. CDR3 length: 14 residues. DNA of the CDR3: TGTGCCAGCAGCCAACAGCGGGGTAACAATGAGCAGTTCTTC. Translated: CASSQQRGNNEQFF. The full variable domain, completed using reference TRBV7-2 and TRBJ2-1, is GAGVSQSPSNKVTEKGKDVELRCDPISGHTALYWYRQSLGQGLEFLIYFQGNSAPDKSGLPSDRFSAERTGGSVSTLTIQRTQQEDSAVYLCASSQQRGNNEQFFGPGTRLTVL.

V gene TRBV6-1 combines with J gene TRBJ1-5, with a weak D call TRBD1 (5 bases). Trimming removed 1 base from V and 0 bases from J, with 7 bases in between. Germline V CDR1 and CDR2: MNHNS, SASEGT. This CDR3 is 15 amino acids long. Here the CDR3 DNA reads TGTGCCAGCAGTGAAGGTAGGGGTAGCAATCAGCCCCAGCATTTT. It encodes CASSEGRGSNQPQHF.

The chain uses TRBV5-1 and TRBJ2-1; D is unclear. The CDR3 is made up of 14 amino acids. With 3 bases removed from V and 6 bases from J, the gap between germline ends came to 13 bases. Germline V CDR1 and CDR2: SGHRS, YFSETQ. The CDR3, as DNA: TGCGCCAGCAGCTCCGCTCGGTCCGCCAATGAGCAGTTCTTC. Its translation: CASSSARSANEQFF.

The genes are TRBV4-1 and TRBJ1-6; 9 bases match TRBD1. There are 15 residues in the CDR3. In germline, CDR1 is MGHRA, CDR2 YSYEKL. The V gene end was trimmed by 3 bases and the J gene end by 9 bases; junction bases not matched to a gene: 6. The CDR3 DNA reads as TGCGCCAGCAGCCAGAGGACAGGGGTGGGTTCACCCCTCCACTTT. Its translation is CASSQRTGVGSPLHF.

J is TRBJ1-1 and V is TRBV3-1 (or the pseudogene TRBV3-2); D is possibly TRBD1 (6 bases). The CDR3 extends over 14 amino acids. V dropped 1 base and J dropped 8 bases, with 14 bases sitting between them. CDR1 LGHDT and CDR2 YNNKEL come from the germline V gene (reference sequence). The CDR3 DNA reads TGTGCCAGCAGCCAAGGCGTAGGGGGAGCCGAAGCTTTCTTT. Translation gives CASSQGVGGAEAFF.

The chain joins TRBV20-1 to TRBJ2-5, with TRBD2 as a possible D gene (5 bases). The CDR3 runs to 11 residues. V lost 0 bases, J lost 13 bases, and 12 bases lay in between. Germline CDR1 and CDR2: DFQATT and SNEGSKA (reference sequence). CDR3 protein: CSARDRWERYF. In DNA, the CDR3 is TGCAGTGCTAGAGATCGGTGGGAGAGGTACTTC.

The CDR3 coding sequence is TGTGCCAGCAGCTATATTAGGCTAGGGGTATACAATGAGCAGTTCTTC. This gives the protein CASSYIRLGVYNEQFF. The chain recombines TRBV7-6 with TRBJ2-1, with TRBD1 as a possible D gene (5 bases). This CDR3 region has 16 residues. Germline V gene sequence: CDR1 SGHVS, CDR2 FNYEAQ. V was shortened by 4 bases and J by 4 bases, with 17 bases between the two germline ends.

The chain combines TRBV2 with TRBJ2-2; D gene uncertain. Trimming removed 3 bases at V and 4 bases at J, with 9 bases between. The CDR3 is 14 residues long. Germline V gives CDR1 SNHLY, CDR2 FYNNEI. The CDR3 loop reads CASSEGRFTGELFF. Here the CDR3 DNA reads TGTGCCAGCAGTGAGGGCCGATTCACCGGGGAGCTGTTTTTT.

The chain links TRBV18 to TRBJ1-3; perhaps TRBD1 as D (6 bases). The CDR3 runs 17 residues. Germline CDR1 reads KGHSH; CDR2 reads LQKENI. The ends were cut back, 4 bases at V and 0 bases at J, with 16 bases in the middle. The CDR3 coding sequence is TGTGCCAGCTCACGGACAGACGTATTCGGCTCTGGAAACACCATATATTTT. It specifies CASSRTDVFGSGNTIYF.